Listed here is a single T cell receptor (beta chain). This record comes from a study of blood T cell repertoires in COVID-19. The repertoire was sequenced with immunoSEQ multiplex PCR; TCRdb's copy has only in-frame clones and lacks some. Of roughly 180,000 clones listed, approximately 86% are singletons. This CDR3 region has 14 residues. Trimming removed 2 bases from V and 4 bases from J, with 11 bases in between. Germline CDR1 is KGHSH and CDR2 is LQKENI. Sequencing used PBMCs or T cells enriched from blood (not recorded which). This rearrangement joins TRBV18 to TRBJ1-2; D is unresolved. The clonotype comes from a man aged 60 to 75 who had recovered from COVID-19. Here the CDR3 reads CASSPTTRLYGYTF. CDR3 DNA: TGTGCCAGCTCACCAACAACCAGGCTCTATGGCTACACCTTC.